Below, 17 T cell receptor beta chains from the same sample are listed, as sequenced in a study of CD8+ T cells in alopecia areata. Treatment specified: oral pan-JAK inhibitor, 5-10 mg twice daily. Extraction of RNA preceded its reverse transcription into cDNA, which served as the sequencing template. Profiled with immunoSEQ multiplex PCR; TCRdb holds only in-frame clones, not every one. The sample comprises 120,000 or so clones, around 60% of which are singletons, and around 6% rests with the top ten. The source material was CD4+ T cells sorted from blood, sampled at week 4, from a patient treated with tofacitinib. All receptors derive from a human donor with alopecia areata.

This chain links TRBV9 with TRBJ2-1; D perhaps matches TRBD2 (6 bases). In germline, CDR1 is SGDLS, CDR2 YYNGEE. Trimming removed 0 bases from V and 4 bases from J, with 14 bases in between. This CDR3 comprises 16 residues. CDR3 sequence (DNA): TGTGCCAGCAGCGTAGTTGGGGGAGGAGGATACAATGAGCAGTTCTTC. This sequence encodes CASSVVGGGGYNEQFF. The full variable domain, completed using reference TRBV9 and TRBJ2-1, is DSGVTQTPKHLITATGQRVTLRCSPRSGDLSVYWYQQSLDQGLQFLIQYYNGEERAKGNILERFSAQQFPDLHSELNLSSLELGDSALYFCASSVVGGGGYNEQFFGPGTRLTVL.

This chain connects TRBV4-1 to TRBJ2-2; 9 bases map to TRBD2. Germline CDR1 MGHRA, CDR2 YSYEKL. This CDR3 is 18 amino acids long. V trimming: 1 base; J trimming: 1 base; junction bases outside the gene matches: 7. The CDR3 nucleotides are TGCGCCAGCAGCCAAGCCAGACTAGCGGACTTGAACACCGGGGAGCTGTTTTTT. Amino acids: CASSQARLADLNTGELFF.

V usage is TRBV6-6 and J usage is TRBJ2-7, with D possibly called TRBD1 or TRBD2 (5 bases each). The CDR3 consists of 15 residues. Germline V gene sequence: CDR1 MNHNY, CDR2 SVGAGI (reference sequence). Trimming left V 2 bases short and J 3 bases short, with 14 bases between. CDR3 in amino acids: CASSYGLRDGYEQYF. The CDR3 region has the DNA TGTGCCAGCAGTTACGGGTTGAGGGACGGCTACGAGCAGTACTTC.

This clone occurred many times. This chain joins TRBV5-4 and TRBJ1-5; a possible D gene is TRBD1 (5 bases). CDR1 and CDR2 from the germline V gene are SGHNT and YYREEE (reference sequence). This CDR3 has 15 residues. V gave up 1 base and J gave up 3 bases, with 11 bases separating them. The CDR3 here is CASSLRGGTNQPQHF. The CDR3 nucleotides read TGTGCCAGCAGCTTGCGGGGGGGTACCAATCAGCCCCAGCATTTT.

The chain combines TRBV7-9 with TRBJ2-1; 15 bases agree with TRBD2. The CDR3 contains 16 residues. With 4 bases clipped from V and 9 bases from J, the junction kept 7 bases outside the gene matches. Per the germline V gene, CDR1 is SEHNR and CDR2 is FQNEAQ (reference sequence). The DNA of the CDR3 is TGTGCCAGCAGCTCGGGGACTAGCGGGAGGTTGGGTGAGCAGTTCTTC. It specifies CASSSGTSGRLGEQFF.

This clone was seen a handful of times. The CDR3 DNA sequence: TGTGCCACCAGCAGGGACAGGGGATCCTACGAGCAGTACTTC. Amino acids: CATSRDRGSYEQYF. This chain uses TRBV15 with TRBJ2-7; 9 bases line up with TRBD1. Germline assignment: CDR1 LNHNV and CDR2 YYDKDF (reference sequence). The CDR3 consists of 14 residues. V shed 3 bases and J 1 base; nucleotides not matched to a gene: 1.

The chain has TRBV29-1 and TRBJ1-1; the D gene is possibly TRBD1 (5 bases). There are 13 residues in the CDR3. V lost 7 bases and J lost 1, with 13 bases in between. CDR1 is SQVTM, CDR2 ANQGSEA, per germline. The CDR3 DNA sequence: TGCAGCGCGGGGGACGGGGCGAACACTGAAGCTTTCTTT. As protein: CSAGDGANTEAFF.

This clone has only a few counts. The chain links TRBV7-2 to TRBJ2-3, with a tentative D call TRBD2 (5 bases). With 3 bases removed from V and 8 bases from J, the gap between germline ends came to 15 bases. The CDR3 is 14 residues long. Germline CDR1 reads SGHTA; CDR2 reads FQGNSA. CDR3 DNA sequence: TGTGCCAGCAGCTTCCTCCGGGGTGAGGGTACGCAGTATTTT. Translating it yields CASSFLRGEGTQYF.

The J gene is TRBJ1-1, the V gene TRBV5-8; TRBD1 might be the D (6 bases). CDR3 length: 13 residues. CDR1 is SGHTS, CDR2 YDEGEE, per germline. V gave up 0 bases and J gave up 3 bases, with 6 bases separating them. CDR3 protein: CASSLDRDTEAFF. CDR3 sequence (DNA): TGTGCCAGCAGCTTGGACAGGGACACTGAAGCTTTCTTT.

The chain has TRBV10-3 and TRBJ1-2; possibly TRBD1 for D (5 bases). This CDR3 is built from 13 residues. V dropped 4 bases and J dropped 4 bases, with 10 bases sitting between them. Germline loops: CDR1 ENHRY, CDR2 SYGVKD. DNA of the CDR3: TGTGCCATCAGTGGGGGACGGCTCTATGGCTACACCTTC. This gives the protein CAISGGRLYGYTF.

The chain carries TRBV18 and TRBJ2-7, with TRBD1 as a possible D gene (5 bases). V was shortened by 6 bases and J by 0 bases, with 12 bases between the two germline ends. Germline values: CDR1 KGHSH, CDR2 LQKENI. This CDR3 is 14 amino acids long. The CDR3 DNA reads TGTGCCAGCTCCCCAGGGTCAAGCTCCTACGAGCAGTACTTC. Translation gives CASSPGSSSYEQYF.

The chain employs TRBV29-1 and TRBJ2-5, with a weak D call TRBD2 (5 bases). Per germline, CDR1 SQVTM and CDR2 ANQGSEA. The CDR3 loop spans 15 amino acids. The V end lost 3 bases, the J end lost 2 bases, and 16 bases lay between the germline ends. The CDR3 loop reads CSVDSSRLTQETQYF. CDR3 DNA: TGCAGCGTTGACTCTTCGCGACTAACGCAAGAGACCCAGTACTTC.

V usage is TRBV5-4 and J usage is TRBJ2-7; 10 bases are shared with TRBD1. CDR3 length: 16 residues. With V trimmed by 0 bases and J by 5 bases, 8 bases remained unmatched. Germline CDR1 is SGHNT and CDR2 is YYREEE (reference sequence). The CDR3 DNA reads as TGTGCCAGCAGCTTGGTCCTCGGGGGACAGGGGAACGAGCAGTACTTC. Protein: CASSLVLGGQGNEQYF.

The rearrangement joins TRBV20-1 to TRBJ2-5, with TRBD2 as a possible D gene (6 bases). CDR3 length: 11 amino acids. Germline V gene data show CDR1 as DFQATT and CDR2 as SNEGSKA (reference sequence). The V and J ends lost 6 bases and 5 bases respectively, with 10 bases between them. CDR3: CSAGSGETQYF. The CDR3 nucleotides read TGCAGTGCCGGGAGCGGCGAGACCCAGTACTTC.

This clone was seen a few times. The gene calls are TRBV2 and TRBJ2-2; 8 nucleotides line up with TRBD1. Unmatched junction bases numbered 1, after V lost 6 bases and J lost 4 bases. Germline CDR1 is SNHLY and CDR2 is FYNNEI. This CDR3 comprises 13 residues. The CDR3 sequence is CASRGQGTGELFF. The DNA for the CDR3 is TGTGCCAGCAGAGGACAGGGCACCGGGGAGCTGTTTTTT.

The CDR3 bases are TGTGCCAGCCAGGACAGTATTTCTGGGGCCAACGTCCTGACTTTC. It specifies CASQDSISGANVLTF. The J gene is TRBJ2-6, the V gene TRBV10-3; weak D call: TRBD1 (6 bases). Per the germline V gene, CDR1 is ENHRY and CDR2 is SYGVKD. The CDR3 loop spans 15 amino acids. Trimming stripped 10 bases from V and 1 base from J, with 14 bases between.

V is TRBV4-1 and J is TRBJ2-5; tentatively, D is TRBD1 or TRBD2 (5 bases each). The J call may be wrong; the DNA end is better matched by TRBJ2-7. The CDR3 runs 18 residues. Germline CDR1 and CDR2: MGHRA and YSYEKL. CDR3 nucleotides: TGCGCCAGCAGCCAAGAGCATATTAGTGGAGGACAAAGCTACGAGCAGTACTTC. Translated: CASSQEHISGGQSYEQYF.